This entry concerns a single TCR beta chain. Its specificity is not known. Sequencing used immunoSEQ multiplex PCR; TCRdb keeps in-frame clones, though not all of them. The sample contains 150,000 to 200,000 clones, 80% to 85% of which appear only once. Donors came from a validation cohort of about 120 subjects, distinct from the first 666-subject cohort. The entry originates in a study of cytomegalovirus exposure and HLA in healthy donors. Study in general: In a later analysis, the roughly 120 validation repertoires were reported to have used the same platform as the approximately 670 first-cohort repertoires.

The study, taken as a whole, reports: In a later analysis, first-cohort TCR clusters were found to tend to co-occur in the approximately 120 validation repertoires.

V dropped 4 bases and J dropped 5 bases, with 12 bases sitting between them. Germline values: CDR1 SGHDT, CDR2 YYEEEE. CDR3 size: 13 residues. Sequenced: PBMCs. This clonotype was obtained from a man aged 30 to 39 in good health and CMV-seropositive. The chain joins TRBV5-6 to TRBJ1-2; maybe TRBD1 (5 bases). The CDR3, as DNA: TGTGCCAGCAGCCCAGACAGTCAATATGGCTACACCTTC. Protein sequence: CASSPDSQYGYTF.